The text below deals with one T cell receptor (beta chain). It has no known antigen specificity. One base away there is no much larger clone; base qualities are not given. Every donor was a healthy Caucasian. This sample is part of a study of identical twins (dated by TCRdb to about 2016). Notes on the research overall: To test whether fetal clonotypes persist, the study used deep sequencing on TCR alpha and beta repertoires from monozygotic twins, unrelated adults of various ages, and cord blood. To rule out contamination, replicate twin experiments were performed at different times with different library preparation protocols.

Summary of the overall study and its limitations: Because the same donors could not be followed over many years, the conclusions relied on cross-sectional statistical analysis. In monozygotic twins, out-of-frame TCR alpha sharing was systematically underestimated by recombination models, although the models agreed with sharing between unrelated individuals. Compared with coincidental sharing between unrelated individuals, out-of-frame TCR alpha sequences shared between twins had an excess of sequences with low generation probability. Excess twin sharing in beta out-of-frame sequences was weaker because fewer shared sequences lowered the signal-to-noise ratio. Zero-insertion analyses could be partly confounded by invariant T cells such as MAIT and iNKT, although diverse VJ usage argued against such confounding for most clonotypes. Fewer insertions were carried by abundant cord blood beta clonotypes; a weaker similar trend was observed in young adult naive repertoires, while no such trend was observed in memory repertoires.

The CDR3 runs 16 residues from the cysteine to the phenylalanine. CDR3 DNA is the only sequence kept; it has 48 bases, read in frame from the first base. The germline V gene sets CDR1 to KGHDR and CDR2 to SFDVKD. The method was 5' RACE. The data were produced on an Illumina HiSeq 2000. A universal primer binding site was introduced by template switching, and a unique molecular identifier was present in the final cDNA, enabling accurate counting of TCR cDNA molecules. First-strand cDNA for TCR alpha and beta chains was synthesized from specific primers in the conserved constant-segment region. To control for contamination, every cDNA library was double barcoded, receiving both a SMART-Mk sample barcode and Illumina barcodes. TruSeq adapter sequences along with Illumina sample barcodes were introduced in two successive PCR steps. The TCR alpha and beta cDNA libraries were sequenced on the Illumina HiSeq platform using custom primers. On the study's bioinformatics: Raw reads were processed with MiGEC to extract unique molecular identifiers, and MiXCR was used to determine CDR3 positions. For each individual, recombination models were inferred using an EM algorithm with the repgenHMM and IGoR tools. Shared clonotype analysis was performed with the tcR package in R, normalizing sharing by the product of cloneset sizes. Out-of-frame nonproductive sequences were analyzed to study raw recombination free of thymic and clonal selection effects. The public reads were reanalyzed by TCRdb: fastp trimming at Q25, MiXCR alignment, in-frame beta chains only. Each entry merges the rows of one CDR3 protein and shows their most common DNA and genes. The V and J calls come from TCRdb's annotation, not from the publication. The table for this sample lists 1.5 million to 2 million distinct CDR3 sequences; around 33% of them were counted only once. About 0.3% of the sample comes from the top ten.

This clonotype was obtained from a newborn girl in good health. The sample consisted of cord blood. Here the chain combines TRBV24-1 and TRBJ2-1; matching of 7 bases hints at TRBD2 as the D gene. The J call may not be correct, given that the DNA end is closer to TRBJ2-7. The CDR3 region: CATSDLSGGSYNEQYF. The nucleotides read TGTGCCACCAGTGATTTGTCGGGGGGCTCCTACAATGAGCAGTACTTC.